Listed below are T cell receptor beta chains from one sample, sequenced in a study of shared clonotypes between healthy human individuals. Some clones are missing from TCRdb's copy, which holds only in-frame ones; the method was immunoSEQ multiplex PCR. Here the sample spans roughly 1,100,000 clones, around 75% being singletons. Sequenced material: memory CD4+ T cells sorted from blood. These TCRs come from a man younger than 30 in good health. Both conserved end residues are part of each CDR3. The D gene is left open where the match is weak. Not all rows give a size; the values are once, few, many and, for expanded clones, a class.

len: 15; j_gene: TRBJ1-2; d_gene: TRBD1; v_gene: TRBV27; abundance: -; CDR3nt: TGTGCCAGCAGTTTATCCGGGACAGGGAACTATGGCTACACCTTC; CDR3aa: CASSLSGTGNYGYTF
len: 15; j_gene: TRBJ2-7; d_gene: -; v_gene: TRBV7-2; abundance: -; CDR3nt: TGTGCCAGCAGCTCGGGGGGCGCCAGCTCCTACGAGCAGTACTTC; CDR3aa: CASSSGGASSYEQYF
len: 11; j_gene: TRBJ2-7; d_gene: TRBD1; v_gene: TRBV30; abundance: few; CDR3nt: TGTGCCTGGGGGACAGGTTTCGAGCAGTACTTC; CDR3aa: CAWGTGFEQYF
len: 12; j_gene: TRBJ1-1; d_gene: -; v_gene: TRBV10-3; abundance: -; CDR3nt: TGTGCCACCGGGGAATTGGGGACTGAAGCTTTCTTT; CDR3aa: CATGELGTEAFF
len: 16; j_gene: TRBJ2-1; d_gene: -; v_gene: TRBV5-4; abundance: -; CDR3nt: TGTGCCAGCAGCCCGGCGGTCGGGCGGACCTACAATGAGCAGTTCTTC; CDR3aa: CASSPAVGRTYNEQFF
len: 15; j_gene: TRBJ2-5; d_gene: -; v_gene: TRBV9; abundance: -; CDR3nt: TGTGCCAGCAGCGTAGTGGCTAGCAGGTGGGAGACCCAGTACTTC; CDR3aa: CASSVVASRWETQYF
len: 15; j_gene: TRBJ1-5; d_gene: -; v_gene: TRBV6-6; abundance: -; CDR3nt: TGTGCCAGCAGGTACGGGACCGCGGGCAATCAGCCCCAGCATTTT; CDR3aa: CASRYGTAGNQPQHF
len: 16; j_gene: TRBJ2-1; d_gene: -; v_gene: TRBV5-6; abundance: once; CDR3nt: TGTGCCAGCAGCTTGGGTATTTGGGGTTTCAGGAATGAGCAGTTCTTC; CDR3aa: CASSLGIWGFRNEQFF
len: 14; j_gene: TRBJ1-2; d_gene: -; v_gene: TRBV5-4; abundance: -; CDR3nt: TGTGCCAGCAGCCCCGGGACCCCTAACTATGGCTACACCTTC; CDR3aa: CASSPGTPNYGYTF
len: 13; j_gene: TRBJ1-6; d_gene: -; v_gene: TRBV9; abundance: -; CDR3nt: TGTGCCAGCAGCCCGAAGGACAGCACACCCCTCCACTTT; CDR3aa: CASSPKDSTPLHF